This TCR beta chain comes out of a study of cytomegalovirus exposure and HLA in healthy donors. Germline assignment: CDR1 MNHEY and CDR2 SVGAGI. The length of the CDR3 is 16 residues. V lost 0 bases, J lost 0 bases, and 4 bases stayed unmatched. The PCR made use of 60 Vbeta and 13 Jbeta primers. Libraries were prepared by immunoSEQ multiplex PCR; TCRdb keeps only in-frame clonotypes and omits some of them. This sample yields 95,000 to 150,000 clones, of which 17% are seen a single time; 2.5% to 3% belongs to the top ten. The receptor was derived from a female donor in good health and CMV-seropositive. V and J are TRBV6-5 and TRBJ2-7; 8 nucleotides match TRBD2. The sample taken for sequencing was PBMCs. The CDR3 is CASSYSSGTRSYEQYF. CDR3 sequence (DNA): TGTGCCAGCAGTTACTCTAGCGGGACCCGCTCCTACGAGCAGTACTTC.